This T cell receptor (beta chain) was identified in a study of cytomegalovirus exposure and HLA in healthy donors. Study-level findings and limits: The study put 160 or so TCR beta chains on its list as cytomegalovirus-associated. Excluded: some indistinguishable V segments such as TRBV6-2 and TRBV6-3. CMV serostatus was the only immune exposure information that was available. Most TCR sequences were seen very rarely across donors, but some public TCRs occurred in many.

Comments on this clone: Its matching antigen is unknown.

The CDR3 runs to 16 residues. CDR1 and CDR2 from the germline V gene are SGHRS and YFSETQ. Trimming at V came to 4 bases and at J to 4 bases, leaving 13 bases not matched to a gene. Vbeta (60) and Jbeta (13) primers were used in the PCR. TCRdb's copy holds only in-frame clones and misses some; the assay was immunoSEQ multiplex PCR. The sample records more than 95,000 clones, around 77% being singletons. The source material was PBMCs. The chain uses TRBV5-1 and TRBJ1-1; 7 bases are shared with TRBD1. This sequence originates from a man aged 50-59 years in good health and CMV-seropositive. The CDR3 nucleotides read TGCGCCAGCAGCAACCGTTGGAGACAGGGCGGCACTGAAGCTTTCTTT. Translating gives CASSNRWRQGGTEAFF.